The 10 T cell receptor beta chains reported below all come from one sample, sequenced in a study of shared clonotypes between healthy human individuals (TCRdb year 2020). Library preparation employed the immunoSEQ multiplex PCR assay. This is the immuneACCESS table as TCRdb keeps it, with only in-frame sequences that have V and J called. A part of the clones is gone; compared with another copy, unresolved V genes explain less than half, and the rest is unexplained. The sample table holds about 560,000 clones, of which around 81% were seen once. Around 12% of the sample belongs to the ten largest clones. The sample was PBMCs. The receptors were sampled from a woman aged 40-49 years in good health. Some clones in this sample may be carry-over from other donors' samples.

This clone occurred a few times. The DNA for the CDR3 is TGTGCCAGCACCCTCGGAGGGGCGGGAACTGAAGCTTTCTTT. Translation: CASTLGGAGTEAFF. This rearrangement joins TRBV21-1 to TRBJ1-1. TRBV21-1 represents a pseudogene. The CDR3 runs to 14 residues.

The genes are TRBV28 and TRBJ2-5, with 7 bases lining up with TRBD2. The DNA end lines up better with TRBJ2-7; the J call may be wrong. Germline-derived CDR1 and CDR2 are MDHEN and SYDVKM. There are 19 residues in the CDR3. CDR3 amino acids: CASSFRVRVGYGRWNEQYF. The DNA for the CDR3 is TGTGCCAGCAGTTTTAGGGTCAGGGTAGGGTACGGGAGGTGGAACGAGCAGTACTTC.

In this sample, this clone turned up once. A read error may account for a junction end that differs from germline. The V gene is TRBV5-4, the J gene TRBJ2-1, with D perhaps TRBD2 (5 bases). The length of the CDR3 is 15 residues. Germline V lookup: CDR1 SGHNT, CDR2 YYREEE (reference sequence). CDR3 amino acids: CASSLSADSYNEQLF. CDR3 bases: TGTGCCAGCAGCTTGTCAGCGGACTCCTACAATGAGCAGCTCTTC.

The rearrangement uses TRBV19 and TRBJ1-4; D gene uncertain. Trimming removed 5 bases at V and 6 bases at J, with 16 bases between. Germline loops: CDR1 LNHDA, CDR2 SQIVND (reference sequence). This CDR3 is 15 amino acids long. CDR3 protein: CASSPRKGPDEKLFF. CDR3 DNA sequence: TGTGCCAGTAGTCCAAGGAAGGGCCCGGATGAAAAACTGTTTTTT.

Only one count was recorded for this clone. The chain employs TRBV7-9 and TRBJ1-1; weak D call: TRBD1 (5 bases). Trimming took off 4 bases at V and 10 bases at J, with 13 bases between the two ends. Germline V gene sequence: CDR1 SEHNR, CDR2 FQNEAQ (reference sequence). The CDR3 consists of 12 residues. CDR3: CASSSRRGLAFF. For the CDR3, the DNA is TGTGCCAGCAGCTCGAGACGGGGCTTAGCTTTCTTT.

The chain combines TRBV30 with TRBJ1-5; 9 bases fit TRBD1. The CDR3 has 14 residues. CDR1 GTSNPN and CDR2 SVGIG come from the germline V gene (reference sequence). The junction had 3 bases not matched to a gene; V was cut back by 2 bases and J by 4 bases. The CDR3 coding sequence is TGTGCCTGGAGTCCCGGGACAGGGAATCAGCCCCAGCATTTT. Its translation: CAWSPGTGNQPQHF.

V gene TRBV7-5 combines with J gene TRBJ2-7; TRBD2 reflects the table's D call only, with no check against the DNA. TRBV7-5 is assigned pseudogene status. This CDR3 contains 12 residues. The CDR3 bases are TGTGCCAGAAGTCGCCGGGAGGACGAGCAGTACTTC. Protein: CARSRREDEQYF.

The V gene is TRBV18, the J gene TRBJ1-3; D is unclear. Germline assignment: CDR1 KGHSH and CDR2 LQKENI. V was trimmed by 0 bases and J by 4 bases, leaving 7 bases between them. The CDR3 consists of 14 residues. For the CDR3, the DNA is TGTGCCAGCTCACCACCAGGTGGGGGAAACACCATATATTTT. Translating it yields CASSPPGGGNTIYF.

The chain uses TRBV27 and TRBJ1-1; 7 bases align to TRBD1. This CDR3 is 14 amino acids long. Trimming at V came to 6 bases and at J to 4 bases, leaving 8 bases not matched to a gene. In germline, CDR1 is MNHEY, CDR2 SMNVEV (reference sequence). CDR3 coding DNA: TGTGCCAGCAGCCAGACAGGGACCGGCACTGAAGCTTTCTTT. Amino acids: CASSQTGTGTEAFF.

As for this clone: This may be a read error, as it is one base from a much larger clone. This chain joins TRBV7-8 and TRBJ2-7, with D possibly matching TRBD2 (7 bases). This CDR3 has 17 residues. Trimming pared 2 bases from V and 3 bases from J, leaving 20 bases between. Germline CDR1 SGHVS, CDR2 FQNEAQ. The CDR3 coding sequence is TGTGCCAGCAGCTTAACCGGGGAGCTGGGAGGGGGCTACGAGCAGTACTTC. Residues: CASSLTGELGGGYEQYF.